This T cell receptor (beta chain) was sequenced for a study of CD4 and CD8 cells across lung adenocarcinoma regions. The ends were cut back, 8 bases at V and 7 bases at J, with 14 bases in the middle. Germline V gene lookup returns CDR1 MNHEY and CDR2 SMNVEV (reference sequence). This CDR3 has 12 amino acids. In regard to this clonotype: The CDR3 ends on some other residue instead of the conserved phenylalanine or tryptophan, so this is likely a read error.

MiXCR was run by TCRdb on the PCR reads, yielding one entry per CDR3 protein. The sample lists 20,000 or so distinct CDR3 sequences; around 50% were seen once. Localized lung adenocarcinoma, a non-small cell lung cancer, affected the donors. This sequence joins TRBV27 and TRBJ2-5, with D perhaps TRBD2 (6 bases). This TCR was sampled from a male donor with lung adenocarcinoma. The CD4 and CD8 labels of this study may be unreliable. Sequenced sample: CD8+ T cells from the margin of a lung tumor. The CDR3 region has the DNA TGTGCCAGCCGGGGGAGCGGAGTGACCCAGTACTCG. Residues: CASRGSGVTQYS.